The present T cell receptor (beta chain) was sequenced within a study of blood T cell repertoires in COVID-19. Overall study context: Collection of acute and convalescent COVID-19 samples took place in the United States, Italy and Spain. PBMCs, B-cell-depleted T cells, or T cells were the source of the cDNA or gDNA that made up the material.

Germline-derived CDR1 and CDR2 are SGHTS and YDEGEE. The CDR3 is 13 amino acids. V lost 4 bases, J lost 5 bases, and 13 bases lay in between. TCRdb's copy holds only in-frame clones and misses some; the assay was immunoSEQ multiplex PCR. The sample lists 150,000 or so clones; 70% to 90% were seen once. Followed over time, Seattle patients had been enrolled while infection was active. V is TRBV5-8 and J is TRBJ2-7, with D perhaps matching TRBD1 (6 bases). This receptor was obtained from a man in his fifties or sixties with COVID-19, enrolled during active disease. Sequenced: peripheral blood. CDR3 protein: CASSPRTADEQYF. CDR3 DNA: TGTGCCAGCAGCCCCCGGACAGCGGACGAGCAGTACTTC.